This T cell receptor beta chain was sequenced during a study of T-cell reconstitution after alpha-beta-depleted transplantation in children (dated by TCRdb to the mid-2010s). Regarding the complete study: T-cell immune reconstitution after TCRalphabeta/CD19-depleted allogeneic hematopoietic cell transplantation in children was quantitatively tracked in the study by means of TCR repertoire profiling. Broad study findings and their caveats: In some patients, high TCRbeta diversity at day 60 was attributed to recipient T cells and intrathymic progenitors that had survived conditioning. About two months after transplant, the apparently early recovery of alphabetaT-cell counts reportedly depended on just several hundred clones that had expanded rapidly and came from non-depleted graft cells. Hyperexpanded clone frequencies declined over subsequent months; after one year, T-cell counts and TCRbeta diversity were mostly attributed to newly produced T cells.

The meaning of the sample's treatment or condition label: allogeneic hematopoietic cell transplantation with graft depleted of TCRalphabeta T cells and CD19 B cells. TCRalphabeta/CD19-depleted allogeneic hematopoietic cell grafts were given to the transplant recipients, all of whom were children. The method was PCR. Instrument used: Illumina HiSeq 2500. TCR libraries were prepared with molecular barcoding, using unique molecular identifiers to normalize TCRbeta repertoire quantification. TCRdb redid the processing of the public reads, applying fastp at Q25 and MiXCR, and retained in-frame beta chains. Identical CDR3 protein sequences are pooled into one entry, listed with their most common genes and DNA. This sample lists 84,000 or so distinct CDR3 sequences; about 14% were detected once. Around 20% of the sample is in the top ten clones. The table lists this clonotype with a few counts. No antigen is known for it. No base-level quality is on record; no much larger clone is a single base apart.

This receptor was identified in a male patient between 2 and 10 years old who had a stem cell transplant for acute lymphoblastic leukemia, so the T cells may come from the graft donor. The sequenced sample was PBMCs, mostly from graft donor cells, obtained 180 days after TCRalphabeta/CD19-depleted stem cell transplant.

The CDR3 reads CASSFSTDMNTEAFF. In nucleotides, the sequence is TGTGCCAGCAGCTTCTCGACAGATATGAACACTGAAGCTTTCTTT. Rearrangement joined TRBV7-9 to TRBJ1-1, with TRBD1 as a weak D call on 5 bases. From its cysteine to its phenylalanine, the CDR3 spans 15 amino acids. Only the CDR3 region is kept as DNA, spanning 45 bases read in frame from base 1. V drops 3 bases and J drops 0 bases, leaving 11 bases in between. CDR1 and CDR2 are drawn from the germline V gene (reference sequence): SEHNR, FQNEAQ.